A single sample gave rise to the 2 T cell receptor beta chains below, sequenced in a study of response to subunit inactivated influenza vaccine (dated 2018 in TCRdb). The library relied on RT-PCR. Reads for this sample came from an Illumina HiSeq 2500. Using fastp at Q25 and MiXCR, TCRdb reprocessed the public reads and kept productive beta chains. Under each unique CDR3 protein, matching rows form one entry showing the most common genes and DNA. The sample has about 500,000 distinct CDR3 sequences on record, about 15% of them singletons. The top ten constitute less than 4% of the sample. The input for sequencing was CD4+ T cells sorted from PBMCs, taken around 25 months after vaccination. These receptor sequences come from a man in his fifties or sixties who received an inactivated influenza vaccine. Donor details come from another sample of the same person, matched by shared clones.

This clonotype was counted only a few times. The J gene is TRBJ2-2, the V gene TRBV11-1; 12 bases align to TRBD2. The CDR3 extends over 19 amino acids. Germline-derived CDR1 and CDR2 are SGHAT and FQDESV (reference sequence). V trimming: 5 bases; J trimming: 0 bases; junction bases outside the gene matches: 10. The CDR3 bases are TGTGCCAGCAGCCGAGGAGCTAGCGGGAGGGCCGCGAACACCGGGGAGCTGTTTTTT. Translation gives CASSRGASGRAANTGELFF.

This chain uses TRBV4-1 with TRBJ2-5, with TRBD2 as a possible D gene (5 bases). The germline V gene has CDR1 MGHRA and CDR2 YSYEKL. The CDR3 is made up of 14 amino acids. V lost 0 bases and J 7 bases, leaving 12 bases between the germline ends. DNA for the CDR3: TGCGCCAGCAGCCAAGAGTCGGGGTTGGCGACCCAGTACTTC. This gives the protein CASSQESGLATQYF.